The 30 T cell receptor delta chains below were found in one sample sequenced in a study of γδ T cells in repeated Plasmodium falciparum infection. Vgamma9/Vdelta2+ and Vdelta2-negative gammadelta T cells were flow-sorted from PBMC for bulk sequencing. TCRdb reapplied CATT to the multiplex PCR reads. The sample holds tens of thousands of delta-chain clones, less than 2% seen once. Sequenced material: gamma-delta T cells from blood. These receptors all come from a pool of human donors (malaria-infected and uninfected, not separated).

This clone was found a few times. TCRdb's protein for this DNA is that of a much larger clone and differs from the translation at residue 3, likely a read error; the protein shown is the DNA translation. This chain connects TRDV1 to TRDJ1; 8 bases match TRDD3. Germline CDR1 is TSWWSYY and CDR2 is QGS. V shed 10 bases and J 11 bases; nucleotides not matched to a gene: 12. The CDR3 sequence is 12 residues long. For the CDR3, the DNA is TGTGCTCCCTTTGAGCTTACTGGGGGTCTCATCTTT. Translated: CAPFELTGGLIF.

About this clone itself: A far larger clone is one base from this, pointing to a likely read error. Other DNA sequences in the same sample also yield this CDR3. The rearrangement uses TRDV1 and TRDJ1; TRDD3 is a possible D gene (6 bases). Germline V CDR1 and CDR2: TSWWSYY, QGS. V was clipped by 5 bases and J by 0 bases, with 34 bases between them. The CDR3 spans 22 residues. CDR3 DNA: TGTGCTCTTGGGCCCCTGGAATTCCTTCGATCTATACTGGGAGACTACACCGATAAACTCATCTTT. Translated: CALGPLEFLRSILGDYTDKLIF.

This clone appeared a few times. A single base is all that separates this from a far larger clone, so a read error is likely. Distinct nucleotide sequences in the sample also encode this CDR3. The gene calls are TRDV1 and TRDJ1; no firm D call. TCRdb offers no J gene call, so here the DNA was matched to germline to obtain one. V was pared by 4 bases and J by 0 bases, with 18 bases between. The CDR3 sequence is 17 residues long. The germline V gene has CDR1 TSWWSYY and CDR2 QGS. The CDR3 is CALGGWRQLVYTDKLIF. The DNA for the CDR3 is TGTGCTCTTGGGGGCTGGCGGCAGTTAGTTTACACCGATAAACTCATCTTT.

Only a few counts were recorded for this clone. Since a far larger clone is one base different, this is likely a read error. Additional DNA sequences in this sample encode the identical CDR3. The chain combines TRDV2 with TRDJ1; 7 bases align to TRDD3. The J gene was not available in TCRdb and was assigned here by matching the DNA to germline segments. Germline assignment: CDR1 GEAIGNYY and CDR2 EKD. With V trimmed by 3 bases and J by 8 bases, 26 bases remained unmatched. CDR3 length: 19 amino acids. CDR3 sequence reads: CACDAMPTGDRIMGEKLIF. The CDR3 region has the DNA TGTGCCTGTGACGCCATGCCTACTGGAGACCGAATAATGGGGGAGAAACTCATCTTT.

Points on this clone: The TCRdb protein, from a much larger clone, departs from this DNA's translation at residue 6, likely by read error; the protein shown derives from the DNA. The gene calls are TRDV2 and TRDJ1; D is perhaps TRDD3 (6 bases). TCRdb supplies no J gene; here it was assigned by aligning the nucleotide sequence to germline. CDR3 size: 14 residues. The germline V gene encodes CDR1 GEAIGNYY and CDR2 EKD. Trimming took 2 bases from V and 2 from J, leaving 11 bases between them. The CDR3 is CACDMTWGTDKLIF. DNA of the CDR3: TGTGCCTGTGACATGACCTGGGGTACCGATAAACTCATCTTT.

This clone appeared many times. This DNA's translation differs at residue 9 from TCRdb's protein, which comes from a much larger clone; a read error is likely, and the protein shown is translated from the DNA. The rearrangement joins TRDV1 to TRDJ1; possible D gene TRDD3, 6 bases. No J gene was available from TCRdb, and it was assigned here by a germline match of the DNA. This CDR3 comprises 14 residues. Germline lookup yields CDR1 TSWWSYY and CDR2 QGS. Trimming stripped 0 bases from V and 7 bases from J, with 12 bases between. CDR3: CALGELPILGKLIF. The CDR3 DNA reads as TGTGCTCTTGGGGAACTTCCGATACTGGGTAAACTCATCTTT.

This clone has at least ten counts. The CDR3 sequence is CALGELPTRSILGDTLTPVPLIF. The DNA of the CDR3 is TGTGCTCTTGGGGAACTTCCAACCCGATCCATACTGGGGGATACGCTAACTCCCGTACCCCTGATCTTT. This chain uses TRDV1 with TRDJ4; 13 bases are shared with TRDD3. The CDR3 contains 23 residues. J gave up 4 bases and V 0 bases, and 26 bases lay outside the gene matches. Germline CDR1 reads TSWWSYY; CDR2 reads QGS.

Notes on this clone: TCRdb records a much larger clone's protein for this DNA, with a difference at residue 11 that likely arises from a read error; the protein given is the translation of the DNA. The gene calls are TRAV38-2/DV8 and TRDJ1; 12 positions match TRDD3. TCRdb is silent on the J gene; assignment here came from matching the DNA to germline. The length of the CDR3 is 21 residues. V lost 6 bases and J lost 4; bases outside the gene matches: 25. Germline V lookup: CDR1 TSESDYY, CDR2 QEAYKQQN. The CDR3 protein is CAYTVKISRGGWGIRCDKLIF. In DNA, the CDR3 is TGTGCTTATACTGTGAAGATTAGTCGCGGGGGCTGGGGGATACGATGCGATAAACTCATCTTT.

As regards this clone: The protein given by TCRdb reflects a much larger clone and differs at residue 16 from this DNA's translation, likely from a read error; the protein shown is the DNA's translation. The rearrangement uses TRDV1 and TRDJ1; 7 bases agree with TRDD2. Here the J gene was assigned by germline matching of the DNA, as TCRdb has none. CDR3 length equals 23 residues. Unmatched junction bases numbered 25, after V lost 0 bases and J lost 0 bases. CDR1 TSWWSYY and CDR2 QGS come from the germline V gene. CDR3 bases: TGTGCTCTTGGGGAACTTTCCATTTCCTACCAGGGGGGGTCCATCGCCTACACCGATAAACTCATCTTT. This encodes CALGELSISYQGGSIAYTDKLIF.

The sample holds a few counts of this clone. This likely stems from a read error, as it lies one base from a far larger clone. Other nucleotide sequences in the sample specify the same CDR3. The chain joins TRDV1 to TRDJ2; D unclear. TCRdb is silent on the J gene; assignment here came from matching the DNA to germline. The V gene's germline CDR1 is TSWWSYY and CDR2 QGS. V lost 0 bases, J lost 6 bases, and 32 bases lay in between. The CDR3 has 22 residues. The CDR3 DNA reads TGTGCTCTTGGGGAACTAGCCACCACTTTGCGATCGGAACGCCAAAGGGCAGCACAACTCTTCTTT. It is translated as CALGELATTLRSERQRAAQLFF.

This clone came up a few times. The protein TCRdb gives is from a much larger clone and does not agree with this DNA's translation at residue 6, likely a read error; the protein shown here comes from the DNA. The chain joins TRDV1 to TRDJ1, with unresolved D. TCRdb offers no J gene call, so here the DNA was matched to germline to obtain one. Trimming pared 5 bases from V and 8 bases from J, leaving 24 bases between. The CDR3 runs to 16 residues. Germline V gene lookup returns CDR1 TSWWSYY and CDR2 QGS. In DNA, the CDR3 is TGTGCTCTTGGGTTACCCTCCGCCGCGCCGTCGTTCAAACTCATCTTT. It translates to CALGLPSAAPSFKLIF.

This clone was counted a few times. The protein in TCRdb stems from a much larger clone and differs at residue 5 from this DNA's translation, likely a read error; here the protein is translated from the DNA. V gene TRDV2 combines with J gene TRDJ1, with 10 bases lining up with TRDD3. TCRdb is silent on the J gene; assignment here came from matching the DNA to germline. Germline lookup yields CDR1 GEAIGNYY and CDR2 EKD. The trim removed 3 bases at V and 2 bases at J, leaving 11 bases unmatched. This CDR3 has 17 amino acids. The DNA of the CDR3 is TGTGCCTGTGACGTCCTGGGGGATAAAGGTCGGACCGATAAACTCATCTTT. Its protein product is CACDVLGDKGRTDKLIF.

This clone was observed many times. The rearrangement links TRDV1 to TRDJ2; D may be TRDD3 (6 bases). Trimming cost V 5 bases and J 4 bases, with 38 bases left between them. Germline V CDR1 and CDR2: TSWWSYY, QGS. There are 23 residues in the CDR3. In DNA, the CDR3 is TGTGCTCTTGGGACGAGGGGTAGATATCGGGTCGTTGGAGGGGGGGAGGAGACAGCACAACTCTTCTTT. Protein sequence: CALGTRGRYRVVGGGEETAQLFF.

As to this clone: The sample contains more than one DNA sequence encoding this CDR3. The genes are TRDV1 and TRDJ1, with 13 bases identical to TRDD3. Matching the DNA to germline supplied the J gene, which TCRdb does not give. The J segment lost 0 bases and the V segment lost 0 bases, leaving 31 bases of the junction unmatched. Germline-derived CDR1 and CDR2 are TSWWSYY and QGS. The CDR3 is 27 residues long. CDR3 nucleotide sequence: TGTGCTCTTGGGGAACTCACAAAATCTCACCTTTCGAACTGGGGGATACGGGGACGAGTATACACCGATAAACTCATCTTT. This translates into CALGELTKSHLSNWGIRGRVYTDKLIF.

This clone appeared many times. The CDR3 coding sequence is TGTGCTCTTGGGGAACCTAGGGGATACCCCGATAAACTCATCTTT. It codes for CALGEPRGYPDKLIF. The chain employs TRDV1 and TRDJ1; 8 bases fit TRDD3. The CDR3 runs 15 residues. CDR1 is TSWWSYY, CDR2 QGS, per germline. V was pared by 1 base and J by 3 bases, with 4 bases of the junction left unmatched.

This clone appeared a few times. Relative to the germline gene, one junction end is altered; a read error may explain this. The genes are TRDV1 and TRDJ1; D may be TRDD3 (5 bases). The CDR3 covers 23 residues. Germline values: CDR1 TSWWSYY, CDR2 QGS. CDR3: CAIGELANSYRPEVDMDTDKLIF. The CDR3 DNA sequence: TGTGCTATTGGGGAACTCGCTAACTCATATCGCCCCGAGGTGGATATGGACACCGATAAACTCATCTTT.

In its sample, this clone was seen a few times. The TCRdb protein comes from a much larger clone and disagrees with this DNA's translation at residue 3, likely due to a read error; the protein given here is derived from the DNA. The chain links TRDV1 to TRDJ1, with a weak D call TRDD3 (5 bases). The germline V gene encodes CDR1 TSWWSYY and CDR2 QGS. The CDR3 extends over 16 amino acids. DNA of the CDR3: TGTGCTCCTGGGAATAAAAACAGGGAAGACACCGATAAACTCATCTTT. This translates into CAPGNKNREDTDKLIF.

As for this clone: One base separates it from a far larger clone, so it is likely a read error. The same CDR3 can be traced to other DNA sequences in this sample. The J gene is TRDJ1, the V gene TRDV1; D may be TRDD3 (8 bases). The germline gives CDR1 TSWWSYY, CDR2 QGS. The CDR3 extends over 19 amino acids. Trimming stripped 3 bases from V and 5 bases from J, with 28 bases between. CDR3 in amino acids: CALGDVVPTLLGAPDKLIF. In DNA, the CDR3 is TGTGCTCTTGGGGACGTGGTTCCTACGCTACTGGGGGCTCCAGATAAACTCATCTTT.

Only a few counts were recorded for this clone. The chain uses TRDV2 and TRDJ1, with 7 bases aligning to TRDD3. TCRdb does not report a J gene; here it was assigned by matching the DNA to germline references. The CDR3 length is 15 residues. V gave up 0 bases and J gave up 1 base; unmatched junction bases: 4. Germline lookup yields CDR1 GEAIGNYY and CDR2 EKD. The chain's CDR3 is CACDTLSGGTDKLIF. CDR3 coding DNA: TGTGCCTGTGACACCTTATCTGGGGGCACCGATAAACTCATCTTT.

Only a few counts were recorded for this clone. Since a far larger clone is one base different, this is likely a read error. Other DNA sequences in the sample encode the same CDR3. V usage is TRDV1 and J usage is TRDJ1; 11 bases line up with TRDD3. TCRdb carries no J gene annotation; the J gene was assigned here by matching the DNA with germline. This CDR3 is built from 28 residues. From germline, CDR1 is TSWWSYY and CDR2 QGS. The ends lost 4 bases at V and 0 bases at J; junction bases unmatched: 40. The CDR3 region is CALGGPYRTLHSLLLGDISFGYTDKLIF. The CDR3 coding sequence is TGTGCTCTTGGGGGCCCCTACAGGACCCTACATTCCTTATTACTGGGGGATATTTCTTTTGGTTACACCGATAAACTCATCTTT.

The J gene is TRDJ1, the V gene TRDV1; 13 nucleotides match TRDD3. No J gene was available from TCRdb, and it was assigned here by a germline match of the DNA. Looked up from germline, CDR1 is TSWWSYY and CDR2 is QGS. V lost 5 bases, J lost 0 bases, and 36 bases stayed unmatched. This CDR3 has 27 amino acids. The CDR3 DNA reads as TGTGCTCTTGGGAGGGGGGAGTCCCACGTCACTTACTGGGGGATACGCGGCGGCGGGGCGTACACCGATAAACTCATCTTT. This gives the protein CALGRGESHVTYWGIRGGGAYTDKLIF.

This clone was picked up a small number of times. A far larger clone is off by one base, so a read error is likely. The V gene is TRDV1; the J gene was not called; the D segment call TRDD3 is taken from the table without a DNA check. Germline V CDR1 and CDR2: TSWWSYY, QGS. This CDR3 is built from 20 residues. DNA of the CDR3: TGTGCTCTTGGGGAACAAAGGGGCTCCCCACGATGGGATAAAGCCGATAAGCTCATCTTT. Protein: CALGEQRGSPRWDKADKLIF.

Comments on this clone: The TCRdb protein comes from a much larger clone and disagrees with this DNA's translation at residue 8, likely due to a read error; the protein given here is derived from the DNA. The chain has TRDV1 and TRDJ1; tentatively, D is TRDD3 (5 bases). TCRdb carries no J gene annotation; the J gene was assigned here by matching the DNA with germline. CDR1 is TSWWSYY and CDR2 is QGS in the germline V gene. Trimming stripped 0 bases from V and 0 bases from J, with 14 bases between. This CDR3 comprises 17 residues. The CDR3 bases are TGTGCTCTTGGGGAACTCGCCGGGGGCCCGGACACCGATAAACTCATCTTT. Its translation is CALGELAGGPDTDKLIF.

This clone has ten or more counts. A read error likely explains this, since a far larger clone differs by one base. Other DNA sequences in this specimen translate into the identical CDR3. J is TRDJ1 and V is TRDV3, with D unclear. Germline lookup yields CDR1 TVYSNPD and CDR2 GDNSRS (reference sequence). The CDR3 loop spans 13 amino acids. The CDR3, as DNA: TGTGCCTTTCGGCGCGACTACACGGATAAACTCATCTTT. Translated, it gives CAFRRDYTDKLIF.

This clone was seen repeatedly, ten times or more. The translation of this DNA and the TCRdb protein of a much larger clone differ at residue 15, probably owing to a read error; the protein shown here is translated from the DNA. A V gene of TRDV2 was called, but no J gene was assigned; the table assigns TRDD3, which was not confirmed against the DNA. CDR1 is GEAIGNYY and CDR2 is EKD in the germline V gene. The CDR3 spans 17 residues. CDR3 sequence: CACDTLVVGGYGKKPIF. The CDR3 region has the DNA TGTGCCTGTGACACCCTGGTTGTTGGGGGATACGGCAAGAAACCCATCTTT.

This clone showed up just a few times. A read error likely explains this, since a far larger clone differs by one base. Other DNA sequences from this sample encode an identical CDR3 as well. The rearrangement links TRDV1 to TRDJ1; 7 bases agree with TRDD3. No J segment appears in TCRdb, so it was assigned here by matching the sequence to germline. V dropped 0 bases and J dropped 1; count of bases not matched to a gene: 29. The CDR3 is 24 amino acids. Germline V gene data show CDR1 as TSWWSYY and CDR2 as QGS. This CDR3 reads CALGELEFYLFRGGIHHITDKLIF. In DNA, the CDR3 is TGTGCTCTTGGGGAACTCGAGTTTTACTTGTTCAGAGGTGGGATACACCACATCACCGATAAACTCATCTTT.

This clone was seen a handful of times. It may be a read error: a sequence one base away is much more abundant. Different DNA sequences within this sample yield the same CDR3. The chain employs TRDV1 and TRDJ1; 10 nucleotides align to TRDD3. CDR3 length: 23 residues. The germline CDR1 and CDR2 sequences are TSWWSYY and QGS. The CDR3 DNA follows: TGTGCCCTTGGGGAACTGTCCCTAATATGTAGAAGGGGGATACGCAGGTACACCGATAAACTCATCTTT. Amino acid sequence: CALGELSLICRRGIRRYTDKLIF.

This clone was observed a few times. This DNA's translation and the protein TCRdb lists, from a much larger clone, do not match at residue 9, likely due to a read error; the protein shown is translated from the DNA. The J gene is TRDJ1, the V gene TRDV1, with D perhaps TRDD2 or TRDD3 (6 bases each). TCRdb carries no J gene annotation; the J gene was assigned here by matching the DNA with germline. This CDR3 region has 17 residues. Deletions cut 7 bases from V and 3 bases from J, with 24 bases between. Germline assignment: CDR1 TSWWSYY and CDR2 QGS. The CDR3 here is CALATLLREIRSDKLIF. DNA for the CDR3: TGTGCTCTTGCGACTCTCCTACGGGAGATACGATCCGATAAACTCATCTTT.

Comment on this clone: The protein given by TCRdb reflects a much larger clone and differs at residue 10 from this DNA's translation, likely from a read error; the protein shown is the DNA's translation. This chain connects TRDV1 to TRDJ1; weak D call: TRDD3 (5 bases). No J segment appears in TCRdb, so it was assigned here by matching the sequence to germline. V was trimmed by 7 bases and J by 0 bases, leaving 27 bases between them. The CDR3 consists of 19 residues. Germline values: CDR1 TSWWSYY, CDR2 QGS. The CDR3 DNA reads as TGTGCTCTTGTACCAGCGCACGCTGGCAGGGGGTCTTACACCGATAAACTCATCTTT. This sequence encodes CALVPAHAGRGSYTDKLIF.

The table lists this clone with many counts. The protein held in TCRdb is that of a much larger clone and does not match this DNA's translation at residue 12, likely because of a read error; the protein shown is translated from the DNA. This chain's CDR3 is CACDSLGVVTDRLIF. Here the CDR3 DNA reads TGTGCCTGTGACTCGCTGGGGGTCGTCACCGATAGACTCATCTTT. The V and J genes are TRDV2 and TRDJ1; TRDD3 aligns across 7 bases. The J gene was missing in TCRdb and was found by matching the end of the DNA to germline. Germline CDR1 GEAIGNYY, CDR2 EKD. CDR3 length equals 15 residues.